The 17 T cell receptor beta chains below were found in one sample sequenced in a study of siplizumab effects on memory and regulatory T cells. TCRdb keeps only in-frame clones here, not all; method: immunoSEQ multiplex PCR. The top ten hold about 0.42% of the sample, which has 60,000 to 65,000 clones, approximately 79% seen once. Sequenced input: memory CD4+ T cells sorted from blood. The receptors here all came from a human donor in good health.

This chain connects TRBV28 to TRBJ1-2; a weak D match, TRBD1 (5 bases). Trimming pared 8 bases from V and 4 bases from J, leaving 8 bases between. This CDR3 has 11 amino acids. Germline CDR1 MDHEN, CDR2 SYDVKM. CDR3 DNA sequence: TGTGCCAGCCACGGGGGCTATGGCTACACCTTC. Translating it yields CASHGGYGYTF.

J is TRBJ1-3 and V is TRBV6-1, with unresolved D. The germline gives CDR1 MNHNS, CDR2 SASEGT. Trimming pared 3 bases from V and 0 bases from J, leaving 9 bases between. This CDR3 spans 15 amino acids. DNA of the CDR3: TGTGCCAGCAGTGAGTATATCTCCTCTGGAAACACCATATATTTT. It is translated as CASSEYISSGNTIYF.

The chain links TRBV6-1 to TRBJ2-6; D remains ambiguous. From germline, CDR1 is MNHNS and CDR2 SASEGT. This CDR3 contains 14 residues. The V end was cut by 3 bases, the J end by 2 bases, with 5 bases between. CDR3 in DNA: TGTGCCAGCAGTGATTTGGCTGGGGCCAACGTCCTGACTTTC. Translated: CASSDLAGANVLTF.

DNA of the CDR3: TGCGCCAGCAGCCTTTTGCGGGGGCCGAATAATGAAAAACTGTTTTTT. Translating gives CASSLLRGPNNEKLFF. The chain has TRBV4-1 and TRBJ1-4, with D perhaps TRBD1 (6 bases). Germline V gene lookup returns CDR1 MGHRA and CDR2 YSYEKL. The CDR3 extends over 16 amino acids. Trimming cost V 4 bases and J 4 bases, with 16 bases left between them.

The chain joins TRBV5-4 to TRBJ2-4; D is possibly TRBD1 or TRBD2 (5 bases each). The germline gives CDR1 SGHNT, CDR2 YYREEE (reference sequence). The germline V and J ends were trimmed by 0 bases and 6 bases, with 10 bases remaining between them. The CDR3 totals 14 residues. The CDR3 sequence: CASSLGDGVNIQYF. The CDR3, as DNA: TGTGCCAGCAGCTTGGGGGACGGTGTAAACATTCAGTACTTC.

In DNA form, the CDR3 reads TGTGCCATCAAAAGGGGGGACACTGAAGCTTTCTTT. It encodes CAIKRGDTEAFF. This chain connects TRBV10-3 to TRBJ1-1; perhaps TRBD1 as D (6 bases). This CDR3 is 12 amino acids long. The V end lost 7 bases, the J end lost 3 bases, and 9 bases lay between the germline ends. Germline CDR1 ENHRY, CDR2 SYGVKD.

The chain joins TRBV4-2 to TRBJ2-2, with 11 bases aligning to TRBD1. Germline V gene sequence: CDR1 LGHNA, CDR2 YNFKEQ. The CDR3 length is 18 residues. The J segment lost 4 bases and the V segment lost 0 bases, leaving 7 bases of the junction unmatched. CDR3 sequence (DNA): TGTGCCAGCAGCCAAGATAAAACCGGGACAGGGGGCACCGGGGAGCTGTTTTTT. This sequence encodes CASSQDKTGTGGTGELFF.

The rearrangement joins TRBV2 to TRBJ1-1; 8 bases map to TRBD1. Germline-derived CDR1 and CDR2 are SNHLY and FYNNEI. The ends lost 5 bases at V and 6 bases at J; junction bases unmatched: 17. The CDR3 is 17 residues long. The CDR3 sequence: CASSPNARQGKGSEAFF. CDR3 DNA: TGTGCCAGCAGTCCCAACGCAAGACAGGGGAAGGGGTCTGAAGCTTTCTTT. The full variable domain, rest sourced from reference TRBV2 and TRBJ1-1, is EPEVTQTPSHQVTQMGQEVILRCVPISNHLYFYWYRQILGQKVEFLVSFYNNEISEKSEIFDDQFSVERPDGSNFTLKIRSTKLEDSAMYFCASSPNARQGKGSEAFFGQGTRLTVV.

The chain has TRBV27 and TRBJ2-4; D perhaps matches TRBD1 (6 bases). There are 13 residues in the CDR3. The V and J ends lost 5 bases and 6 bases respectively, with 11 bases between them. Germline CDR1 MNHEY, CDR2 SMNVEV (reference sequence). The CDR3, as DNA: TGTGCCAGCAGTCCGCAGACAGGAAACATTCAGTACTTC. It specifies CASSPQTGNIQYF.

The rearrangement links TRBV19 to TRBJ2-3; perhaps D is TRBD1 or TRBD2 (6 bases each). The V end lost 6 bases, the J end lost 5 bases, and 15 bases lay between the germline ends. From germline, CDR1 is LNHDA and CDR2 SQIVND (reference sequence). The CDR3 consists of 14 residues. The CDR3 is CASSDGGSVDTQYF. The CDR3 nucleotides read TGTGCCAGTAGCGACGGGGGCAGTGTAGATACGCAGTATTTT.

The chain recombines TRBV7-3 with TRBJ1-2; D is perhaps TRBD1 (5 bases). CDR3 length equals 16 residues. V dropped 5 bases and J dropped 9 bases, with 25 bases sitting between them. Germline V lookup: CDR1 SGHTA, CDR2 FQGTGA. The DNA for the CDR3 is TGTGCCAGCAGCCCAGGGAAGATGGGCAGGGCAACACGCTACACCTTC. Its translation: CASSPGKMGRATRYTF.

The CDR3 protein is CASSDGLIYGYTF. The CDR3, as DNA: TGTGCCAGCAGCGACGGACTAATCTATGGCTACACCTTC. This chain joins TRBV28 and TRBJ1-2; D remains ambiguous. CDR1 and CDR2 (germline): MDHEN, SYDVKM. The CDR3 sequence is 13 residues long. V lost 6 bases and J lost 4, with 12 bases in between.

The CDR3 reads CASSPGSGAGEETQYF. CDR3 coding DNA: TGTGCCAGCAGCCCCGGATCGGGGGCGGGGGAAGAGACCCAGTACTTC. The chain combines TRBV7-2 with TRBJ2-5; maybe TRBD2 (7 bases). The V gene's germline CDR1 is SGHTA and CDR2 FQGNSA. Deletions cut 5 bases from V and 3 bases from J, with 19 bases between. The CDR3 loop spans 16 amino acids.

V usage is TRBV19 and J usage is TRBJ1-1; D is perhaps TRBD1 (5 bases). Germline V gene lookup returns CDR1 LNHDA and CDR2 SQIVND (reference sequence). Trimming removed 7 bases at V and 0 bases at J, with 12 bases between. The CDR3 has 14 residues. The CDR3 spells CASMGGIMNTEAFF. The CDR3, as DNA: TGTGCCAGTATGGGGGGGATCATGAACACTGAAGCTTTCTTT.

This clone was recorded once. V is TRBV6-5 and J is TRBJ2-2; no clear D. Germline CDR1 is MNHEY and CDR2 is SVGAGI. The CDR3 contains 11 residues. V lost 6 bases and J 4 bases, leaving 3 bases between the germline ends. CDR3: CASRSTGELFF. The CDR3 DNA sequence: TGTGCCAGCAGAAGCACCGGGGAGCTGTTTTTT.

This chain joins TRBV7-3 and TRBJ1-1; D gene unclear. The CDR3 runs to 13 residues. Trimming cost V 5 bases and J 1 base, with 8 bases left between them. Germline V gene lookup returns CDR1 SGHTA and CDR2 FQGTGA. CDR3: CASSAHRNTEAFF. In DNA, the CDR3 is TGTGCCAGCAGCGCCCACAGGAACACTGAAGCTTTCTTT. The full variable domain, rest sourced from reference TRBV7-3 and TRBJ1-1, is GAGVSQTPSNKVTEKGKYVELRCDPISGHTALYWYRQSLGQGPEFLIYFQGTGAADDSGLPNDRFFAVRPEGSVSTLKIQRTERGDSAVYLCASSAHRNTEAFFGQGTRLTVV.

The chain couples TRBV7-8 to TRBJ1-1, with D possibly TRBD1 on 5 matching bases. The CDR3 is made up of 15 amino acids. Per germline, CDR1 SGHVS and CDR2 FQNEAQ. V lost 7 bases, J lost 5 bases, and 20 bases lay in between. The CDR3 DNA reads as TGTGCCAGCAACCCGACGAGTGGGGGTGGAACTGAAGCTTTCTTT. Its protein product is CASNPTSGGGTEAFF.